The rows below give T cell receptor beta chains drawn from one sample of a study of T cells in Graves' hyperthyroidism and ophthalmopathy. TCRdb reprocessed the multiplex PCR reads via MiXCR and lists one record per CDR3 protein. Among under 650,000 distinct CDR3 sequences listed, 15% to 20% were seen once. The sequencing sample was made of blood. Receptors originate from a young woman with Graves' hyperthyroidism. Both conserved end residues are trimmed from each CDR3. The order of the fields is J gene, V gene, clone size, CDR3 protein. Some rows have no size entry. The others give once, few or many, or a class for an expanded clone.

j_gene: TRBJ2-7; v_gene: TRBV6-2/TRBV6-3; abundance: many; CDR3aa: ASSYRSYEQY
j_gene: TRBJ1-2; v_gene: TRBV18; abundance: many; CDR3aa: ASSRDRGERNYGYT
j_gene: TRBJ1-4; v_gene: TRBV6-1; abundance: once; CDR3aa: ASSPGQAHEKLF
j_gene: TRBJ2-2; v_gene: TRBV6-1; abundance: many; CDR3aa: ASSPPRRTGPATGELF
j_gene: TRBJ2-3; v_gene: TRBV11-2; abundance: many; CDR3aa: ASSPGLAGVRDTQY
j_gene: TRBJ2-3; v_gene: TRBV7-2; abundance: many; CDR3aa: ASSLDLTDTQY
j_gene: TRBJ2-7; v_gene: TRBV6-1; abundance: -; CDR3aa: ASSENRNYEQY
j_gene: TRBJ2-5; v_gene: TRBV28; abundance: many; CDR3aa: ASSPGTSGRAVETQY
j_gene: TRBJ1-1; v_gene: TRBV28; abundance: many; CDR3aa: ASSPRDRWAEAF
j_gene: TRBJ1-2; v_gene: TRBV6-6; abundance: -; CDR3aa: ASSLQGNDGYT
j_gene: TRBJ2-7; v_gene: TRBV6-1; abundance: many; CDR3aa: ASSEGTSYEQY
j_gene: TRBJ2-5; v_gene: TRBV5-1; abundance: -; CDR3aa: ASSPRTSEETQY
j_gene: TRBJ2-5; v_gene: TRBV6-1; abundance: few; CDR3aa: ASSRGGTSIETQY
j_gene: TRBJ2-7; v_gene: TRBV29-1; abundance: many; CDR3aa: SVEDRDTFEQY
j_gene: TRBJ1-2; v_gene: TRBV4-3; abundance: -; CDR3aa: ASSAQGLLYGYT
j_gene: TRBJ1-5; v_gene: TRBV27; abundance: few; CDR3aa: ASSIDRGGQPQH
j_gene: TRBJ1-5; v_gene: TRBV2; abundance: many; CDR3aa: ASSGEGGAVQPQH
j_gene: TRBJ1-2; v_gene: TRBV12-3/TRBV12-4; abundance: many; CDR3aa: ATWGSGDVYGYT
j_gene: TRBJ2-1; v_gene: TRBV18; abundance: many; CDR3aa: ASSGGTSGINEQF
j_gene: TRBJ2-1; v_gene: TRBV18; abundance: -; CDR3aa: ASSAIEGSSYNEQF
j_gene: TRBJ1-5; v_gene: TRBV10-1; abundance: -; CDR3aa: ARPGQGPNQPQH
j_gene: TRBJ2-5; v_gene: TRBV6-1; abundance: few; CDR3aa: ASRRIREAIETQY
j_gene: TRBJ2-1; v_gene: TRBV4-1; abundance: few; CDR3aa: ASSQDVRGLSYNEQF
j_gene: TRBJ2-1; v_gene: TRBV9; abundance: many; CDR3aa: ASSVGASGNYNEQF
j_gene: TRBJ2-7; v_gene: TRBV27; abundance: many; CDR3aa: ASSLRLLGTSPPHEQY
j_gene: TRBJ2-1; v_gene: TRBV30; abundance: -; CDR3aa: AWSRGGLVTSEQF
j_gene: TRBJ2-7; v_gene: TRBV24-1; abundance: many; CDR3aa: AAGTRYEQY
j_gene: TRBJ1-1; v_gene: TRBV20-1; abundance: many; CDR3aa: SARKLAGVSEKNTEAF
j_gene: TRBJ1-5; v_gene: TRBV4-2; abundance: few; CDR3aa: ASSQDLEQPQH
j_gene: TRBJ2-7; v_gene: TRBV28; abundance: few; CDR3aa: ASSLTGGTNEQY
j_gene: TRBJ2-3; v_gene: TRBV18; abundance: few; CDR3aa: ASSPPAPDTQY
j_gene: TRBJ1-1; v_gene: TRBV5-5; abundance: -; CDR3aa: ASSFGPGTEAF
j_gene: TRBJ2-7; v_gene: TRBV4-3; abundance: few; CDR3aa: ASSQAYRGYEQY
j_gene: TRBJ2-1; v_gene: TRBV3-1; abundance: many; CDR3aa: ASSQDLNTYNEQF
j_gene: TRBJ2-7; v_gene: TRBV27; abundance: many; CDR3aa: ASSWGQGWEQY
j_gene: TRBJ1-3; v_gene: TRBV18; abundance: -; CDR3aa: ASSPVGQVAGNTIY
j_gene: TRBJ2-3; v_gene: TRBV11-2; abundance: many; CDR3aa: ASSLERLGADTQY
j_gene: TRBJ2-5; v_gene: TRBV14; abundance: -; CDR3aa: ASSPKRRTSGRKETQY
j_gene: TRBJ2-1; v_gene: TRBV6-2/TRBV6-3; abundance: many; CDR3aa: ASSSRRGRDEQF
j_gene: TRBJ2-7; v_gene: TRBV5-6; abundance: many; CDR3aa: ASSSGGPGYEQY
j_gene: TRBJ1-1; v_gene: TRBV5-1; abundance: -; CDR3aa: ASSFEGQKAF
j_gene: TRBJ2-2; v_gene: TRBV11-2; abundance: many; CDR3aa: ASSRRSGNTGELF
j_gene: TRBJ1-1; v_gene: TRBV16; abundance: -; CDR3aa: ASSPRQGAFNTEAF
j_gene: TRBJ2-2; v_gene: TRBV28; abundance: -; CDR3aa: ASSPRTSGRWTGELF
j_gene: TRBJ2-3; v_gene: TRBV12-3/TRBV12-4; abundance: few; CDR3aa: ASGFADTQY
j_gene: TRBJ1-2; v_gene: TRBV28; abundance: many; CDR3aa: ASSLLQGSYGYT
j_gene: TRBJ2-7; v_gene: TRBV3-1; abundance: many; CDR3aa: ASSQESGRAGEQY
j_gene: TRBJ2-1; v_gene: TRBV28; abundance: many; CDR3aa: ASNQLTGDVYNEQF
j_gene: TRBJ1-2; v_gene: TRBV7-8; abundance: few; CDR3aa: ASSQGGSGYT
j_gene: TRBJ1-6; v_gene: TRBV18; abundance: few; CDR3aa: ASSPPGPLSYNSPLH
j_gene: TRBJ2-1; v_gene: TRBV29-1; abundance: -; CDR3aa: SAGQAAYNEQF
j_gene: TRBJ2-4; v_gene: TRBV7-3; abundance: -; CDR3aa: ASSLRGLDIQY
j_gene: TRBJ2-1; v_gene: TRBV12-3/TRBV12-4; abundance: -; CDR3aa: ASSQTGDILF
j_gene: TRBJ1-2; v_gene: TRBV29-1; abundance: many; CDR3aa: SVWTGTGDGYT
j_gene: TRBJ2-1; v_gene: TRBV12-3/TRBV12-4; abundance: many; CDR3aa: ASSYAGTAYNEQF
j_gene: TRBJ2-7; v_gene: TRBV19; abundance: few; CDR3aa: ASSSSGTGVYEQY